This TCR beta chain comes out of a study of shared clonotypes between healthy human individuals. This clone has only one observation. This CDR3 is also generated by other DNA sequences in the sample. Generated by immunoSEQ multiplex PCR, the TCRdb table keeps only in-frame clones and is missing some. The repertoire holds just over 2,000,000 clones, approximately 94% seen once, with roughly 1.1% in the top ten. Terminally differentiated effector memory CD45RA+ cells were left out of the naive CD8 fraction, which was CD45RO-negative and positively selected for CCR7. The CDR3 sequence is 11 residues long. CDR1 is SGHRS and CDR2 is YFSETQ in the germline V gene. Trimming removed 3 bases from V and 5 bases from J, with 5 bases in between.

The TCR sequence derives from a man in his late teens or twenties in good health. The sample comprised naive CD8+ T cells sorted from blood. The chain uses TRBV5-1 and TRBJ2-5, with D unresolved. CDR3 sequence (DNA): TGCGCCAGCAGCTACGGCGAGACCCAGTACTTC. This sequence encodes CASSYGETQYF.